This T cell receptor beta chain was retrieved from a study of long-term antiretroviral therapy in people with HIV. Before DNA extraction, 1-10 million cryopreserved PBMC were held in the samples. With regard to this clone: Its specificity is not known.

The CDR3 contains 14 residues. Trimming removed 5 bases at V and 6 bases at J, with 17 bases between. The germline V gene has CDR1 SGHTA and CDR2 FQGNSA. Broader study findings: HIV repertoires spanned tighter CDR3 length ranges than controls did. Diversity rose after ART but stayed below transplant donor controls.

With survey level as its setting, the immunoSEQ assay was v3.0. Some clones are missing from TCRdb's copy, which holds only in-frame ones; the method was immunoSEQ multiplex PCR. Found here are 9,000 to 13,000 clones, 81% of them singletons; the top ten hold about 17%. This sequence was found in a man aged 40-49 years with HIV. The gene calls are TRBV7-2 and TRBJ2-7, with a tentative D call TRBD1 (6 bases). Material: unsorted PBMCs, obtained 1.8 years after starting antiretroviral therapy. The CDR3 spells CASSASQGSGEQYF. CDR3 bases: TGTGCCAGCAGCGCGTCACAGGGATCGGGCGAGCAGTACTTC.